The sequence of this T cell receptor (beta chain) was determined in a study of CXCR3-negative and CXCR3-positive naive CD8 T cells. Germline V gene data show CDR1 as DFQATT and CDR2 as SNEGSKA (reference sequence). There are 15 residues in the CDR3. Notes on this clonotype: Its target is unknown.

General study points: Memory cells diverged, while naive CXCR3-positive and CXCR3-negative cells had similar TRBV-TRBJ usage. Both of the naive subsets showed about the same high diversity, but memory CD8+ cells had much less.

5' RACE with UMI labels generated the TRB cDNA libraries. Following a re-call of the 5' RACE reads, TCRdb has one entry per CDR3 protein and lacks DNA. The sample has around 57,000 distinct CDR3 sequences, and its top ten clones hold 20% to 25%. V gene TRBV20-1 combines with J gene TRBJ1-6; TCRdb proposes TRBD1, but this gene call is untestable without DNA. Sample: memory CD8+ T cells from blood. The receptor was derived from a human donor in good health. Some clones in this sample may be carry-over from other donors' samples. The CDR3 protein is CSAPSGTGDNSPLHF.